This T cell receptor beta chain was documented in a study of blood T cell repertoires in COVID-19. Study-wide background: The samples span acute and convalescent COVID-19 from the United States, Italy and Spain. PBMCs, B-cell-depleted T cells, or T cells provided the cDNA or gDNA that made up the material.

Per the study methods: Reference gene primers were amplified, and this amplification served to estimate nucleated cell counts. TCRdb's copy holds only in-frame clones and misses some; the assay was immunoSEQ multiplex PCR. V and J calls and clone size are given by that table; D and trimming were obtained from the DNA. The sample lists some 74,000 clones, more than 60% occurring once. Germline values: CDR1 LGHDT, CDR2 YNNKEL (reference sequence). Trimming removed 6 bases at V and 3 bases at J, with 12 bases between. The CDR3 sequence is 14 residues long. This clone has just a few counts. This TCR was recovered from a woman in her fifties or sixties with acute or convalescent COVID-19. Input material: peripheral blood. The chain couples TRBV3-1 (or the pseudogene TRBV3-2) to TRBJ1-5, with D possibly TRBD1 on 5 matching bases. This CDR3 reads CASRGGGNNQPQHF. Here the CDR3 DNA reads TGTGCCAGCAGGGGGGGAGGCAACAATCAGCCCCAGCATTTT.